Reported below is one T cell receptor (beta chain). It lacks a known antigen. Base qualities are not provided; no much larger clone lies one nucleotide away. The CDR3 runs 14 amino acids, cysteine and phenylalanine included. The CDR3 DNA has 42 bases and is translated from base 1. V gives up 2 bases and J gives up 6 bases, and the segment between their germline ends measures 14 bases. The data belong to a study of cytomegalovirus exposure and HLA in healthy donors (dated by TCRdb to 2015 to 2018). Broadly, across the study: In an earlier analysis of about 560 of the donors, around 300 Gb of sequence data and 100 million or so unique TCR beta sequences from about 190 million T cells were reported. The genetic ancestry cluster associated with self-reported Caucasian donors included 81% of the roughly 380 genotyped donors. Donor age, sex, ethnicity and CMV serostatus were collected together with the repertoire data. Among about 390 genotyped donors of the cohort, an average of around 240,000 unique TCR beta nucleotide sequences were sequenced per donor, 15% to 20% of them non-productive. Both class I and class II loci were covered by HLA typing, at four-digit resolution. In addition to the first cohort of several hundred subjects, a separate validation cohort of 120 different subjects was used. Several DR-DQ haplotypes were treated as single units for association and clustering because of strong linkage in the cohort. Using immunosequencing, the study profiled T cell repertoires from about 620 subjects and related those repertoires to cytomegalovirus serostatus. In an earlier analysis of about 590 of the donors, high-throughput TCR beta sequencing was used to judge whether each TCR beta V gene segment behaved as functional or pseudogenic. To study patterns of TCR occurrence, a later analysis re-analyzed previously published TCR beta repertoires from 600 to 750 donors and added high-resolution HLA genotyping. An early release that covered more than 550 HLA-typed donors contained about 290 gigabases of sequencing data and 85 million to 100 million unique TCR sequences. Typing coverage varied by locus: roughly 620-640 donors for A, B, C, DRB1 and DQB1; approximately 520 for DQA1; around 610 for DPA1; approximately 490 for DPB1. In the later analysis, no new phenotypic data were used to find candidate immune exposures; instead, reliance was placed on TCR beta sequences and their occurrence across donors. A later genetic analysis used genome-wide SNP genotypes for 398 of the 666 donors, treating that subset as a discovery cohort. Every repertoire in the discovery cohort had been generated on one and the same sequencing platform. The study aimed to test whether cataloging public T cell receptors could reveal signatures of past pathogen exposure. High-throughput TCR immunosequencing, statistical association of individual TCRs with disease status, and machine learning were combined to predict cytomegalovirus infection status.

The protocol used for the library was the immunoSEQ multiplex PCR assay. A mixture of 60 forward primers for TCR Vbeta segments and 13 reverse primers for TCR Jbeta segments was used in the multiplex PCR. The CDR3 region of rearranged TCR beta genes was amplified from genomic DNA by a multiplex PCR assay. The amplified TCR beta libraries were sequenced on the Illumina HiSeq System as 87-base-pair reads. In the source study's methods: A later analysis counted about 80 million unique TCR beta chains across the 666 repertoires, and roughly 9.9 million of these chains were shared by at least two donors. A nearest-neighbor algorithm error-corrected the raw reads and collapsed the reads into unique sequences, merging closely related sequences to remove PCR and sequencing errors. CDR3 sequences were aligned to IMGT reference sequences to assign V, D and J gene segments. For a sequence to be retained, a match of at least six nucleotides to both a V gene segment and a J gene segment was required. Rearrangements were classified as productive when the CDR3 lacked stop codons and remained in frame with V and J, and all other rearrangements were classified as non-productive. Following IMGT convention, CDR3 was defined as the stretch from the second conserved V-encoded cysteine to the conserved J-encoded phenylalanine. The earlier analysis of about 590 of the donors excluded sequences that lacked an unambiguous match to a single V gene segment. In an earlier analysis of roughly 600 of the donors, a V segment was called functional when productive rearrangements were above 56.7%, and segregating when the standard deviation between donors exceeded 5%. A statistical classification framework was developed to diagnose cytomegalovirus status using the catalog of TCR beta chain sequences. In a later analysis, V and J genes were assigned by comparing TCR nucleotide sequences against IMGT/GENE-DB human TR gene sequences. A later analysis assigned CDR3 sequences and most-parsimonious VDJ recombination scenarios with the TCRdist pipeline. A later analysis defined each TCR beta chain by its CDR3 amino acid sequence plus V-gene family, and excluded reads lacking a unique V-gene family. To address suspected cross-contamination and a sequencing artifact, a later analysis removed roughly 640 highly shared, low-generation-probability nucleotide sequences. A later analysis calculated a clonal expansion index for each public chain from normalized within-repertoire ranks of inferred template counts. In a later analysis, generation probabilities were computed using a VDJ recombination model fitted to out-of-frame rearrangements, and the results were checked against IGoR. A later analysis scored TCR-TCR, TCR-HLA and TCR-CMV co-occurrence with hypergeometric tests, applying a repertoire-size bias correction to TCR pairs. A later analysis estimated false discovery rates by permuting HLA or CMV assignments 20 times. In a later analysis, co-occurring TCRs were grouped with DBSCAN, and TCRdist sequence similarity was added when clustering was performed within HLA-allele-positive subsets. Repertoires with fewer than 30,000 or more than 120,000 public chains, plus five repertoires with anomalous nucleotide sharing, were excluded from co-occurrence clustering. TCRdb mirrors the immuneACCESS table, restricted to in-frame sequences. Some clones are absent from its copies; in checked studies, under half trace to an unresolved V gene, and the reason for the others is unknown. V and J calls and clone size are copied from that table; D and trimming were computed from the DNA. The sample table shows some 110,000 clones, and more than 65% are seen once. The top ten clonotypes cover roughly 0.92% of the sample.

The cohort consisted of approximately 690 healthy bone marrow donors. Cohort members were all nominally healthy when sampled, although unrecorded immune exposures were likely present. The donor was CMV seronegative and belonged to the group of more than 300 seronegative cohort members. A peripheral blood sample was provided by each donor, and peripheral blood mononuclear cells were used for TCR beta sequencing. The Qiagen DNeasy Blood Extraction Kit was used to extract genomic DNA from the blood cell samples. Findings and caveats that apply to the study as a whole: In an earlier analysis of around 500 of the donors, most TCR beta V segments appeared in productive rearrangements about 87% or about 30% of the time, broadly matching IMGT annotations. Because counts were too low, more than 15 rarely observed V segments, including chromosome 9 orphons, were excluded from the earlier analysis of under 650 of the donors. According to the authors, the approach could potentially be generalized to other disease states and immunological phenotypes. In a later genetic analysis, a missense DCLRE1C variant was associated with V-gene and J-gene trimming of TCR beta chains, and the association was replicated in an independent cohort. A cluster of highly shared sequence variants was judged likely to represent a technical artifact of the sequencing pipeline. Correlated functional status among segregating V segments might be attributable to linkage disequilibrium, but an unknown experimental factor could not be ruled out. CMV serostatus was the only immune exposure information available for the cohort. In a later analysis, TCR association rates were found to vary across HLA loci, with the most associated TCRs seen for DRB1 alleles and the fewest for HLA-C alleles. Because HLA typing was unavailable for some donors at each locus, only the typed subset was used in association tests. Presence/absence analyses assumed roughly uniform sequencing depth across donors, an assumption that may not hold. In a later genetic analysis, fewer N-insertions in productive TCRs were reported among donors in an Asian-associated ancestry cluster than the roughly 640-donor mean. The study listed 164 TCR beta chains as associated with cytomegalovirus. In a later analysis, HLA-associated TCR beta chains showed more clonal expansion and lower generation probabilities than non-associated chains that were equally common. In a later analysis, 15,000 to 20,000 TCR beta sequences were associated with specific HLA alleles at a false discovery rate of 0.05. A further reported finding was that TCR beta sequences accurately predicted the HLA-A and HLA-B alleles for most subjects in the first cohort. This cohort had only TCR beta chains sequenced, and the lack of alpha or paired-chain data limited which features could be detected. A few of the identified cytomegalovirus-associated TCR beta chains were confirmed in vitro to be specific for cytomegalovirus antigens. Most TCR sequences were observed very rarely across donors, whereas some public TCRs were present in many individuals. Strong co-occurrence of HLA alleles, especially DR and DQ, made assigning TCR associations to individual alleles difficult. A later analysis found that most CMV-associated TCR beta chains appeared HLA-restricted, with HLA associations seemingly driven largely by CMV exposure. The 87-base-pair reads could not distinguish some IMGT-functional V segments, including TRBV6-2 and TRBV6-3, so those segments were excluded. In both the original and validation cohorts, the classifier was reported to diagnose cytomegalovirus status with high specificity and sensitivity. A later analysis reported that several top co-occurrence clusters appeared linked to parvovirus B19, influenza, CMV and Epstein-Barr virus.

In this chain, TRBV23-1 is recombined with TRBJ2-7, with a weak D call of TRBD2 (5 bases match). TRBV23-1 is an ORF; its function is uncertain. The sequence was collected from a woman aged 25 to 45 in good health and CMV-seronegative. The sequenced sample consisted of PBMCs. The sequenced DNA is TGCGCCAGCAGTCAACCGTTCCGGGAAGGCGAGCAGTACTTC. This gives the protein CASSQPFREGEQYF.